This TCR beta chain was identified during a study of blood T cells in healthy people across ages. General study points: CMV status of donors was not determined, possibly confounding expanded clonotype changes.

The ends were cut back, 1 base at V and 4 bases at J, with 17 bases in the middle. Germline CDR1 SQVTM, CDR2 ANQGSEA. There are 16 residues in the CDR3. Then a second PCR, running roughly 6 to 11 cycles, was carried out with a sample-barcoded 5' primer and a J-beta primer mix. TCRdb ran MiXCR on the 5' RACE reads and lists one entry per CDR3 protein. The data show over 500,000 distinct CDR3 sequences, about 27% seen once. Of note for this clonotype: Its antigen is undetermined.

These data are also associated with another study on T cells of mothers and their children.

The specimen sequenced was blood. This sequence was found in a boy younger than 10 in good health. This chain joins TRBV29-1 and TRBJ2-1; D uncertain. CDR3 in amino acids: CSVEGRLLHPYNEQFF. The CDR3 bases are TGCAGCGTTGAAGGAAGGTTGCTACATCCGTACAATGAGCAGTTCTTC.